This is a list of T cell receptor beta chains from one sample in a study of neurological immune-mediated disorders. Via MiXCR, TCRdb re-called the 5' RACE reads, giving one row per CDR3 protein. The repertoire holds around 130,000 distinct CDR3 sequences, with about 3.4% as singletons. Material: PBMCs. The receptors stem from a woman in her 30s with multiple sclerosis. The CDR3 runs from the conserved cysteine through the conserved F or W.

v_gene: TRBV29-1; CDR3aa: CSVELAATRWDEQFF
v_gene: TRBV7-2; CDR3aa: CASSNQGFGQPQHF
v_gene: TRBV14; CDR3aa: CASSLTRGQGLVGEAFF
v_gene: TRBV12-3/TRBV12-4; CDR3aa: CASSYYRVATGELFF
v_gene: TRBV7-9; CDR3aa: CASRPGGNTGELFF
v_gene: TRBV12-3/TRBV12-4; CDR3aa: CASSLYGQGGGEQFF
v_gene: TRBV7-9; CDR3aa: CASSLEDQETQYF
v_gene: TRBV5-1; CDR3aa: CASSLVVGSGILAKNIQYF
v_gene: TRBV5-1; CDR3aa: CASSFGTGGGEQYF
v_gene: TRBV20-1; CDR3aa: CSAIGGRGARAGGGYTF
v_gene: TRBV19; CDR3aa: CASSVHRGLYPEAFF
v_gene: TRBV5-1; CDR3aa: CASSVTGEGQETQYF
v_gene: TRBV12-3/TRBV12-4; CDR3aa: CASSRVVGGYEQYF
v_gene: TRBV6-5; CDR3aa: CASKRDIEYYEQYF
v_gene: TRBV20-1; CDR3aa: CSASGTGDNEQFF
v_gene: TRBV7-2; CDR3aa: CASSSKREHEEKLFF
v_gene: TRBV20-1; CDR3aa: CSASVPGGWMGTF
v_gene: TRBV20-1; CDR3aa: CSARRQEITFGAFF
v_gene: TRBV5-1; CDR3aa: CASSLAFTSYGYTF
v_gene: TRBV27; CDR3aa: CASRGAEGYTF
v_gene: TRBV5-1; CDR3aa: CASSMGTGEWAIQYF
v_gene: TRBV20-1; CDR3aa: CSGGTDYEQYF
v_gene: TRBV6-2/TRBV6-3; CDR3aa: CASSSLSGAYNEQFF
v_gene: TRBV7-8; CDR3aa: CASSLAVLYYEQYF
v_gene: TRBV20-1; CDR3aa: CSATPLESPYGYTF
v_gene: TRBV29-1; CDR3aa: CSSVLAKNIQYF
v_gene: TRBV18; CDR3aa: CASSPRGGAYGYTF
v_gene: TRBV12-3/TRBV12-4; CDR3aa: CASGGNTIYF
v_gene: TRBV4-2; CDR3aa: CASSTQEGRTDTQYF
v_gene: TRBV10-3; CDR3aa: CAISEKGLNEQFF
v_gene: TRBV4-3; CDR3aa: CASSQVWGTWEQYF
v_gene: TRBV6-5; CDR3aa: CASSNDRGVSYEQYF
v_gene: TRBV5-6; CDR3aa: CASSLPEGPNTGELFF
v_gene: TRBV20-1; CDR3aa: CSAPGSTTSLYEQYF
v_gene: TRBV7-7; CDR3aa: CASSLGQGGEQFF
v_gene: TRBV29-1; CDR3aa: CSVVLLGHSSYEQYF
v_gene: TRBV12-3/TRBV12-4; CDR3aa: CASSPRDSSYEQYF
v_gene: TRBV5-1; CDR3aa: CASSLGTGAIYQPQHF
v_gene: TRBV7-2; CDR3aa: CASSGGAPYEQYF
v_gene: TRBV20-1; CDR3aa: CSARSLSSYNEQFF
v_gene: TRBV7-2; CDR3aa: CASSQNQKSGELFF
v_gene: TRBV4-3; CDR3aa: CASSQDKTPRGAFF
v_gene: TRBV12-3/TRBV12-4; CDR3aa: CASSQPGQGTNTIYF
v_gene: TRBV4-3; CDR3aa: CASSQGIAGNTEAFF
v_gene: TRBV7-6; CDR3aa: CASSPRYRKGSFGNTIYF
v_gene: TRBV10-3; CDR3aa: CAISEDLAGGIYEQYF
v_gene: TRBV10-3; CDR3aa: CAISSGQETQYF
v_gene: TRBV20-1; CDR3aa: CSARAGTSGFTDTQYF
v_gene: TRBV5-1; CDR3aa: CASSIDRGRARYTF
v_gene: TRBV12-3/TRBV12-4; CDR3aa: CASSLALMGSKETQYF
v_gene: TRBV24-1; CDR3aa: CATSDRSGTSINDEQFF
v_gene: TRBV30; CDR3aa: CAWSGGQGDQPQHF
v_gene: TRBV20-1; CDR3aa: CSARENTQYF
v_gene: TRBV7-9; CDR3aa: CASSPAGNEQFF
v_gene: TRBV12-3/TRBV12-4; CDR3aa: CASIGNTGELFF
v_gene: TRBV12-3/TRBV12-4; CDR3aa: CASRPDGRDGTQYF
v_gene: TRBV5-6; CDR3aa: CASSGQGAGLVIDTQYF